This T cell receptor (beta chain) originates from a study of CD8+CD57+ T cells in acquired aplastic anemia. Overall study: Sorting CD4+ and CD8+ cells gave DNA averaging around 3 ug. CD4+ cells from healthy donors averaged approximately 9.8 million reads. Study-level findings and limits: Patients and controls were found to share twenty-nine CD8+ CDR3 sequences. The CD8+ Simpson's diversity of patients and controls was not significantly different.

CDR3 length: 14 residues. V was clipped by 3 bases and J by 6 bases; unmatched bases: 3. Germline CDR1 and CDR2: LGHNT and FRNRAP. At least ten counts were recorded for this clonotype. What it binds is not known. Genomic DNA constituted the template upon which TCR beta VDJ and CDR3 profiling was performed. TCRdb ran MiXCR on the reads and lists one entry per CDR3 protein. The data hold around 170,000 distinct CDR3 sequences, with about half observed a single time. The origin of this receptor is a human donor in good health. The chain is built from TRBV12-5 and TRBJ2-7, with 12 bases that match TRBD2. The sequencing input was sorted CD4+, CD8+, or CD8+CD57+ T cells (not recorded which) from PBMCs. The CDR3 here is CASGLRLAGVEQYF. The CDR3 bases are TGTGCTAGTGGTTTACGACTAGCGGGAGTCGAGCAGTACTTC.